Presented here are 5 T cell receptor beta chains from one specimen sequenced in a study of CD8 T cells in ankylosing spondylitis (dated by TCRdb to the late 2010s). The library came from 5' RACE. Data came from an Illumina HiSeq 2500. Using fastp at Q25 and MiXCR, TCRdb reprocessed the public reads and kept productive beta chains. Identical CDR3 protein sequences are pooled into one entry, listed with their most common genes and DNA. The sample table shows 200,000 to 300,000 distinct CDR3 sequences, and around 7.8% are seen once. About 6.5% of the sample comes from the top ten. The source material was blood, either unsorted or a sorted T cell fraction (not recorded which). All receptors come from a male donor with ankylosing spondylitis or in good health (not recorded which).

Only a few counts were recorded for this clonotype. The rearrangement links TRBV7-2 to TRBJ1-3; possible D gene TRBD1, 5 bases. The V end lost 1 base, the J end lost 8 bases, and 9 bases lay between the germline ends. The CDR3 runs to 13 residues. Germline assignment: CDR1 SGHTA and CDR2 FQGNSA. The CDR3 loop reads CASSLVVGDTIYF. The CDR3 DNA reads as TGTGCCAGCAGCTTAGTAGTGGGGGACACCATATATTTT.

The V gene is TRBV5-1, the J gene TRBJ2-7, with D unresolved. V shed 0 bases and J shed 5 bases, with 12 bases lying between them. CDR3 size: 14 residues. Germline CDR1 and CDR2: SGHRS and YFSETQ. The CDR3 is CASSLVVKGNEQYF. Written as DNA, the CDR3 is TGCGCCAGCAGCTTGGTAGTTAAGGGAAACGAGCAGTACTTC.

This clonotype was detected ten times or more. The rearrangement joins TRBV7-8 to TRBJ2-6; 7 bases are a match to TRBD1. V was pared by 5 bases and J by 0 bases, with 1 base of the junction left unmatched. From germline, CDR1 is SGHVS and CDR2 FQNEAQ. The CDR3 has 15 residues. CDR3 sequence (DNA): TGTGCCAGCAGCCACAGGGGCTCTGGGGCCAACGTCCTGACTTTC. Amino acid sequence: CASSHRGSGANVLTF. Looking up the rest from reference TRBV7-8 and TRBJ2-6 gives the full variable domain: GAGVSQSPRYKVAKRGQDVALRCDPISGHVSLFWYQQALGQGPEFLTYFQNEAQLDKSGLPSDRFFAERPEGSVSTLKIQRTQQEDSAVYLCASSHRGSGANVLTFGAGSRLTVL.

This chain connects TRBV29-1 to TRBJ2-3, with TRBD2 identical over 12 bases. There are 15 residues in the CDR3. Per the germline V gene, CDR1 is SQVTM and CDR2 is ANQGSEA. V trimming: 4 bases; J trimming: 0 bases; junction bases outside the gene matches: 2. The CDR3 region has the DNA TGCAGCGTTGTTCTAGCGGGGGGGAGCACAGATACGCAGTATTTT. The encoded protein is CSVVLAGGSTDTQYF.

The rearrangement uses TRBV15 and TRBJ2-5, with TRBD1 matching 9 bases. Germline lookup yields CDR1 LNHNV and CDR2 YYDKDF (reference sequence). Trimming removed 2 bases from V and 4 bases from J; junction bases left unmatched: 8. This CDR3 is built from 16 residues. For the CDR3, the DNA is TGTGCCACCAGCAGACAAGACAGGGGGGATCGAGAGACCCAGTACTTC. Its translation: CATSRQDRGDRETQYF. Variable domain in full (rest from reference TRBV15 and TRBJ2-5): DAMVIQNPRYQVTQFGKPVTLSCSQTLNHNVMYWYQQKSSQAPKLLFHYYDKDFNNEADTPDNFQSRRPNTSFCFLDIRSPGLGDTAMYLCATSRQDRGDRETQYFGPGTRLLVL.